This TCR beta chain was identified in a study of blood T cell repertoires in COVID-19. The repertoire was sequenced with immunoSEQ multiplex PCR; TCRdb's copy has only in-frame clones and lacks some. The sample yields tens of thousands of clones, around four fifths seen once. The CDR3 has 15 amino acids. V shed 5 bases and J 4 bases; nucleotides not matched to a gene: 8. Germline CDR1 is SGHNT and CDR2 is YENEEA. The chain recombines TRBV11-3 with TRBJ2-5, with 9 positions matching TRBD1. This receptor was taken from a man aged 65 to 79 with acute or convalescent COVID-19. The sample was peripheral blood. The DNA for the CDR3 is TGTGCCAGCAGCACGGGACAGGGATGGGGAGAGACCCAGTACTTC. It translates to CASSTGQGWGETQYF.